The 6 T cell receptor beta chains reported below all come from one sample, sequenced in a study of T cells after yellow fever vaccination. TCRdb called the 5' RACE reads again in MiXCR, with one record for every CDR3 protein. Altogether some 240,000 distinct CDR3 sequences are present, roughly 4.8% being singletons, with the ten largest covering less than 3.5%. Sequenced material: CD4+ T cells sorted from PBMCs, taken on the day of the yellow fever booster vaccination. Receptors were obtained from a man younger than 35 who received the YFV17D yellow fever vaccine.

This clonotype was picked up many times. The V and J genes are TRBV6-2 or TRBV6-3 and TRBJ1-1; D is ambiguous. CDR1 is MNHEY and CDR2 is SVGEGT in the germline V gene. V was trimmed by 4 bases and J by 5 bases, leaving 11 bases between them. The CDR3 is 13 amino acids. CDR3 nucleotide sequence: TGTGCCAGCAGTTGGTCAGATCGGACTGAAGCTTTCTTT. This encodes CASSWSDRTEAFF.

The CDR3 nucleotides read TGTGCCATCAGTGCCGAGGCGAGCGGTCTCTCCTACGAGCAGTACTTC. The encoded protein is CAISAEASGLSYEQYF. V gene TRBV10-3 combines with J gene TRBJ2-7; maybe TRBD2 (5 bases). This CDR3 is built from 16 residues. The germline V gene encodes CDR1 ENHRY and CDR2 SYGVKD. The V and J ends lost 4 bases and 0 bases respectively, with 16 bases between them.

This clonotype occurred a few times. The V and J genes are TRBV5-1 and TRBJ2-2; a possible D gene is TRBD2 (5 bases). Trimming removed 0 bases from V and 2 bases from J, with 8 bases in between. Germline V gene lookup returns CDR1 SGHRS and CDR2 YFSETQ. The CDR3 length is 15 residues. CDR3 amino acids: CASSLERVNTGELFF. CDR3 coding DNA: TGCGCCAGCAGCTTGGAGAGGGTTAACACCGGGGAGCTGTTTTTT.

The CDR3 coding sequence is TGTGCCAGCAGTACGTTGAGGGTGAACTATGGCTACACCTTC. The encoded protein is CASSTLRVNYGYTF. V usage is TRBV6-2 or TRBV6-3 and J usage is TRBJ1-2; D remains ambiguous. CDR1 and CDR2 from the germline V gene are MNHEY and SVGEGT. The germline V and J ends were trimmed by 5 bases and 2 bases, with 12 bases remaining between them. The CDR3 contains 14 residues.

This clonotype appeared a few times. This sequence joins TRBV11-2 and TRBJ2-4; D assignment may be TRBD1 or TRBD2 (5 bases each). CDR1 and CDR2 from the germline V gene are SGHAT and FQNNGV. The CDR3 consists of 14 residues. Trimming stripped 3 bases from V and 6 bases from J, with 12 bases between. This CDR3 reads CASSLRGGSNIQYF. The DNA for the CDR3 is TGTGCCAGCAGCTTGAGGGGCGGGTCAAACATTCAGTACTTC.

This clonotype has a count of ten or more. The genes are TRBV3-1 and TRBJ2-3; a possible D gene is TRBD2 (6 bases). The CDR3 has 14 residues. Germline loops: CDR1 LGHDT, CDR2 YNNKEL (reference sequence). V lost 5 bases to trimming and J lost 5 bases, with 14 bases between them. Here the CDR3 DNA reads TGTGCCAGCAGCGGGACTCGAGAGGGAGATACGCAGTATTTT. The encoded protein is CASSGTREGDTQYF.